The entry that follows covers one TCR beta chain sequence. These data belong to a study of blood T cell repertoires in COVID-19. In the study overall: COVID-19 samples from acute and convalescent phases originated in the United States, Italy and Spain. Sources were T cells, B-cell-depleted T cells, or PBMCs; the material itself was cDNA or gDNA.

V was pared by 0 bases and J by 8 bases, with 6 bases between. The CDR3 consists of 12 residues. The germline gives CDR1 SGHRS, CDR2 YFSETQ. Data came from immunoSEQ multiplex PCR; TCRdb stores just in-frame clones and leaves some out. The sample lists around 300,000 clones; approximately 83% were seen once. Sequencing input: peripheral blood. This chain uses TRBV5-1 with TRBJ2-1; no clear D. This sequence was found in a woman between 65 and 79 years old with acute or convalescent COVID-19. The CDR3 DNA follows: TGCGCCAGCAGCTTGGTTCTCCATGAGCAGTTCTTC. Its protein product is CASSLVLHEQFF. Drawing the rest from reference TRBV5-1 and TRBJ2-1, the complete variable domain is KAGVTQTPRYLIKTRGQQVTLSCSPISGHRSVSWYQQTPGQGLQFLFEYFSETQRNKGNFPGRFSGRQFSNSRSEMNVSTLELGDSALYLCASSLVLHEQFFGPGTRLTVL.